The clone carrying this T cell receptor (beta chain) was counted ten times or more. Its cognate antigen is unknown. This CDR3 comprises 15 residues. CDR1 SGHDN and CDR2 FVKESK come from the germline V gene. V lost 0 bases to trimming and J lost 0 bases, with 8 bases between them. RNA transcripts served as template for amplifying TCR beta CDR3 sequences. Second-round multiplex PCR followed a first-round RT-PCR using HTBI primers. MiXCR, run by TCRdb on the multiplex PCR reads, gives a single entry per CDR3 protein. The data contain 560,000 or so distinct CDR3 sequences, 35% to 45% of them seen just once; the ten biggest clones take up about 4%. The sample originates from a study of Graves' ophthalmopathy and Graves' hyperthyroidism. Study-wide results and caveats: Most thyroid-expanded clonotypes exceeding 0.001 frequency were also found in blood. Sensitivity reached more than 70% and specificity more than 72% when the model predicted ophthalmopathy progression.

Hyperthyroidism was new, under 2 months, in patients aged 18 to 65. Certain patients were not enrolled. These were patients with other autoimmune diseases, uncontrolled infections, pregnancy or lactation. Sequencing was done on a sample of peripheral blood or thyroid tissue (not recorded which). V and J are TRBV14 and TRBJ1-1; no reliable D call. The receptor was derived from an adult man with Graves' hyperthyroidism. The CDR3 DNA reads as TGTGCCAGCAGCCAAGATGTGTCTGTGAACACTGAAGCTTTCTTT. This gives the protein CASSQDVSVNTEAFF.